This TCR beta chain was identified in a study of shared clonotypes between healthy human individuals. Study-level background: The plates for each donor numbered three CD4 naive, three CD4 memory, two CD8 naive and one CD8 memory. General study points: About 5.2% was the fraction of naive CD4 clonotypes found shared across a handful of donors.

Sorted-subset replicate PCR reactions were performed with approximately 200 ng DNA, corresponding to tens of thousands of T cell genomes. Sequencing used immunoSEQ multiplex PCR; TCRdb keeps in-frame clones, though not all of them. The sample carries 2 million to 2.5 million clones, roughly 96% recorded once. Comments on this clone: Its target is not known.

The J segment lost 11 bases and the V segment lost 5 bases, leaving 14 bases of the junction unmatched. Germline CDR1 LNHDA, CDR2 SQIVND (reference sequence). This CDR3 spans 14 amino acids. The origin of this receptor is a man aged 18 to 29 in good health. The chain joins TRBV19 to TRBJ2-7; TRBD2 aligns across 8 bases. Sequencing was done on a sample of naive CD4+ T cells sorted from blood. This sample's subset: CD45RA+ positively selected. The CDR3, as DNA: TGTGCCAGTAGTCTCGGAGGGCGGGGGGCCCCCGAGTACTTC. Translation: CASSLGGRGAPEYF.